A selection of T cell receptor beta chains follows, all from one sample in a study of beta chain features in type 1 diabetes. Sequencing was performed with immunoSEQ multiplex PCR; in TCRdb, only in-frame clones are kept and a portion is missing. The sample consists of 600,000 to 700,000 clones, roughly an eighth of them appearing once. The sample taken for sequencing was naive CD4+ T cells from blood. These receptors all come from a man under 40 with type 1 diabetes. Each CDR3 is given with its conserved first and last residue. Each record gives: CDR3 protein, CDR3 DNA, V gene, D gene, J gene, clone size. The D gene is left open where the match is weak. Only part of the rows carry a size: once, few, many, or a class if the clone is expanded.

CDR3 protein: CASSQLQGAADTQYF; CDR3 DNA: TGCGCCAGCAGCCAGTTACAGGGGGCGGCAGATACGCAGTATTTT; V gene: TRBV5-1; D gene: TRBD1; J gene: TRBJ2-3; clone size: few
CDR3 protein: CASSQVGGSTDTQYF; CDR3 DNA: TGCGCCAGCAGCCAAGTCGGGGGGAGCACAGATACGCAGTATTTT; V gene: TRBV4-3; D gene: TRBD2; J gene: TRBJ2-3; clone size: -
CDR3 protein: CASSHPTGEKLFF; CDR3 DNA: TGCGCCAGCAGCCACCCCACGGGGGAAAAACTGTTTTTT; V gene: TRBV4-3; D gene: -; J gene: TRBJ1-4; clone size: few
CDR3 protein: CSVNFGLAPDTQYF; CDR3 DNA: TGCAGCGTCAACTTTGGACTAGCTCCAGATACGCAGTATTTT; V gene: TRBV29-1; D gene: TRBD2; J gene: TRBJ2-3; clone size: -
CDR3 protein: CASSQEGWGFDNQPQHF; CDR3 DNA: TGCGCCAGCAGCCAAGAAGGATGGGGCTTTGACAATCAGCCCCAGCATTTT; V gene: TRBV4-3; D gene: -; J gene: TRBJ1-5; clone size: -
CDR3 protein: CAWKSQRGDNEQFF; CDR3 DNA: TGTGCCTGGAAGTCCCAGCGGGGGGACAATGAGCAGTTCTTC; V gene: TRBV30; D gene: TRBD2; J gene: TRBJ2-1; clone size: -
CDR3 protein: CASSLAAQGAVFF; CDR3 DNA: TGTGCCAGCAGCTTAGCGGCACAGGGGGCGGTGTTCTTC; V gene: TRBV7-9; D gene: TRBD1; J gene: TRBJ2-1; clone size: few
CDR3 protein: CASSKAAQGARGGGTEAFF; CDR3 DNA: TGTGCCAGCAGCAAAGCGGCTCAGGGGGCGCGGGGGGGTGGCACTGAAGCTTTCTTT; V gene: TRBV21-1; D gene: -; J gene: TRBJ1-1; clone size: -
CDR3 protein: CASSPSGGAGETQYF; CDR3 DNA: TGTGCCAGCAGCCCTAGCGGGGGGGCAGGAGAGACCCAGTACTTC; V gene: TRBV7-2; D gene: TRBD2; J gene: TRBJ2-5; clone size: -
CDR3 protein: CASSPPSTSGGASEQFF; CDR3 DNA: TGTGCCAGCTCACCACCGTCGACTAGCGGGGGGGCCTCTGAGCAGTTCTTC; V gene: TRBV18; D gene: TRBD2; J gene: TRBJ2-1; clone size: -
CDR3 protein: CASSSGQDDEQFF; CDR3 DNA: TGTGCCAGCAGTTCGGGACAGGACGATGAGCAGTTCTTC; V gene: TRBV6-5; D gene: TRBD1; J gene: TRBJ2-1; clone size: few
CDR3 protein: CASRATGREPQHF; CDR3 DNA: TGTGCCAGCAGGGCGACAGGGCGAGAGCCCCAGCATTTT; V gene: TRBV2; D gene: TRBD1; J gene: TRBJ1-5; clone size: -